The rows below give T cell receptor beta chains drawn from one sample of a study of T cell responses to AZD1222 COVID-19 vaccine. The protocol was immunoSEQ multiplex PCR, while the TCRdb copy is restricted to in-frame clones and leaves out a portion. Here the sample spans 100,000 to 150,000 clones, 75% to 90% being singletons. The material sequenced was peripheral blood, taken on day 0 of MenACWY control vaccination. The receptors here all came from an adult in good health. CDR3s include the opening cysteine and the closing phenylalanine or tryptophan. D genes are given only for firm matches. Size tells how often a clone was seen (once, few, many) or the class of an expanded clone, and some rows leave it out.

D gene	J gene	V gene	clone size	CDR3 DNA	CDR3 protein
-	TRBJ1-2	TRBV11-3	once	TGTGCCAGCAGCGTCCTGAAGGGACAAGGGCTCTATGGCTACACCTTC	CASSVLKGQGLYGYTF
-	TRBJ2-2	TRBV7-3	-	TGTGCCAGCAGCCAGAGGGGGTTTGGGGAGCTGTTTTTT	CASSQRGFGELFF
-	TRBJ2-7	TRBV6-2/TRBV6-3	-	TGTGCCAGCAGTTATGTGAGGTCGAGGCGAGGGGAGGAGCAGTACTTC	CASSYVRSRRGEEQYF
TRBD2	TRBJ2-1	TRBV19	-	TGTGCCAGTAGTATGTTTCCGTGGGAGGGCCTCGATGAGCAGTTCTTC	CASSMFPWEGLDEQFF
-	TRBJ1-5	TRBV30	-	TGTGCCTGGAGTGAGGGGTTTTATAGCAATCAGCCCCAGCATTTT	CAWSEGFYSNQPQHF
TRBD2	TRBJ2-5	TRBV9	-	TGTGCCAGCAGCTCGGGACTAAGAGAGACCCAGTACTTC	CASSSGLRETQYF
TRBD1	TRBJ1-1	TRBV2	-	TGTGCCACTTTCCCCGGGACAGGTCATGGGACTGAAGCTTTCTTT	CATFPGTGHGTEAFF
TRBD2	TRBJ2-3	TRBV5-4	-	TGTGCCAGCAGCTCGCGGACTAGCGGACACACAGATACGCAGTATTTT	CASSSRTSGHTDTQYF
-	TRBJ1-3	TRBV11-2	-	TGTGCCAGCAGCGTCGGTATCGTCGAGGGAAACACCATATATTTT	CASSVGIVEGNTIYF
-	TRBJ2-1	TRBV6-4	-	TGTGCCAGCAGTGACGAGTACAATGAGCAGTTCTTC	CASSDEYNEQFF
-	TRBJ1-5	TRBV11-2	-	TGTGCCAGCAGCTTATCCTCCGGGACAACTAATCAGCCCCAGCATTTT	CASSLSSGTTNQPQHF
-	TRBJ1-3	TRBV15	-	TGTGCCACCCAGGGAAACTCTGGAAACACCATATATTTT	CATQGNSGNTIYF
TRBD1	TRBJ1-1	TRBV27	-	TGTGCCAGCAGTACGAACAGGGGCCCTGAAGCTTTCTTT	CASSTNRGPEAFF
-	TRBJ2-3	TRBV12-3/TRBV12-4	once	TGTGCCAGCAGCTCAAGGGGGGGAGATACGCAGTATTTT	CASSSRGGDTQYF
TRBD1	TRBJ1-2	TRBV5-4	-	TGTGCCAGCAGCCCACAGGGGGCGAGCTATGGCTACACCTTC	CASSPQGASYGYTF
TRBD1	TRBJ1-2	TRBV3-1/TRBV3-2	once	TGTGCCAGCAGCCCCCACCCTACAGGGGGAGAGTTAGCTAACTATGGCTACACCTTC	CASSPHPTGGELANYGYTF
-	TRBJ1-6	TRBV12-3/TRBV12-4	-	TGTGCCAGCACCAGGTTGGGACCCCTCCACTTT	CASTRLGPLHF
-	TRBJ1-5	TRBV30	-	TGTGCCTGGAGTGACAGGGTTGGCCAGCCCCAGCATTTT	CAWSDRVGQPQHF
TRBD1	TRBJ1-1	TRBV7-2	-	TGTGCCAGCAGCTTGCATGCAGGGGGCACTGAAGCTTTCTTT	CASSLHAGGTEAFF
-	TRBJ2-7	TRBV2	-	TGTGCCAGCTGCCGGGGCCAAATTACCTACGAGCAGTACTTC	CASCRGQITYEQYF
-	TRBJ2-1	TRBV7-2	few	TGTGCCAGCAGCTTAGCGGTTTCGTCATCCGGGGATTACAATGAGCAGTTCTTC	CASSLAVSSSGDYNEQFF
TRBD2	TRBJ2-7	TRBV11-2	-	TGTGCCAGCAGCCGAGGACGGGGGGGGCTCTCCTACGAGCAGTACTTC	CASSRGRGGLSYEQYF
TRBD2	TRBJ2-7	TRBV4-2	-	TGTGCCAGCAGCCAAGAAGGGGGTAGCGGGAGGACCTACGAGCAGTACTTC	CASSQEGGSGRTYEQYF
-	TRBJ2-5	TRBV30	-	TGTGCCTGGAGTGTACTCGGGAAAGAGACCCAGTACTTC	CAWSVLGKETQYF
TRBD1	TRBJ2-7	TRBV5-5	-	TGTGCCAGATCCCGGGACAGGGTTTATTACGAGCAGTACTTC	CARSRDRVYYEQYF
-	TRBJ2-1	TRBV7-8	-	TGTGCCAGCAGCCCAGGGTCCGGCGGGCCCTACAATGAGCAGTTCTTC	CASSPGSGGPYNEQFF
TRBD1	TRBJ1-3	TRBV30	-	TGTGCCTGGGACAGGGGTGAACTCTCTGGAAACACCATATATTTT	CAWDRGELSGNTIYF
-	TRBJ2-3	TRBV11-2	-	TGTGCCAGCAGTTCACCTAGGACTAGCACAGATACGCAGTATTTT	CASSSPRTSTDTQYF
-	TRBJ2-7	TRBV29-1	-	TGCAGCGTTGAAGATCAGGCCAGGGGTTACGAGCAGTACTTC	CSVEDQARGYEQYF
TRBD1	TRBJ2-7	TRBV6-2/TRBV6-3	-	TGTGCCAGCAGCTCGCCGGGACAGGGACGATACAACTACGAGCAGTACTTC	CASSSPGQGRYNYEQYF
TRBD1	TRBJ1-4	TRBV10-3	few	TGTGCCATCAGGGGGACAGGGACTAATGAAAAACTGTTTTTT	CAIRGTGTNEKLFF
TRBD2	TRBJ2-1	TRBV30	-	TGTGCCTGGAGTCCCTCCGAGGGACTAGCGGGAGCCGTCCAGTTCTTC	CAWSPSEGLAGAVQFF
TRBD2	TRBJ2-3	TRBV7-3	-	TGTGCCAGCAGCTTTCGGGAGGGAGGCACAGATACGCAGTATTTT	CASSFREGGTDTQYF
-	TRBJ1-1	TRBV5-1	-	TGCGCCAGCAGCCCCACCGGGGTCTCGGGCACTGAAGCTTTCTTT	CASSPTGVSGTEAFF
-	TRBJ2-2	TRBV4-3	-	TGCGCCAGCAGCCAAGATGGAACCTACACCGGGGAGCTGTTTTTT	CASSQDGTYTGELFF
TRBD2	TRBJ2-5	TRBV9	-	TGTGCCAGCAGCGTGGGACTAGCGGGAGGGGGCCAAGAGACCCAGTACTTC	CASSVGLAGGGQETQYF
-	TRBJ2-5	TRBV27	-	TGTGCCAGCAAAGGGGGAGGGGTGGGGCAAGAGACCCAGTACTTC	CASKGGGVGQETQYF
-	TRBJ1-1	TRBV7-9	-	TGTGCCAGCAGCTTGGACAAGGGAGTCGGGAACACTGAAGCTTTCTTT	CASSLDKGVGNTEAFF
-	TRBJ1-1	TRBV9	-	TGTGCCAGCAGCACAAATATTGAGACCCTTGAAGCTTTCTTT	CASSTNIETLEAFF
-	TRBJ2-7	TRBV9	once	TGTGCCAGCAGCGTAGATGGGGGCCCTTCTCGAGAGCAGTACTTC	CASSVDGGPSREQYF
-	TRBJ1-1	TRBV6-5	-	TGTGCCAGCAGTTACCCCCCCGGAATGAACACTGAAGCTTTCTTT	CASSYPPGMNTEAFF
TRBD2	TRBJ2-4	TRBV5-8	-	TGTGCCAGCAGCTTGGATACTACTAGCGGCAAAAACATTCAGTACTTC	CASSLDTTSGKNIQYF